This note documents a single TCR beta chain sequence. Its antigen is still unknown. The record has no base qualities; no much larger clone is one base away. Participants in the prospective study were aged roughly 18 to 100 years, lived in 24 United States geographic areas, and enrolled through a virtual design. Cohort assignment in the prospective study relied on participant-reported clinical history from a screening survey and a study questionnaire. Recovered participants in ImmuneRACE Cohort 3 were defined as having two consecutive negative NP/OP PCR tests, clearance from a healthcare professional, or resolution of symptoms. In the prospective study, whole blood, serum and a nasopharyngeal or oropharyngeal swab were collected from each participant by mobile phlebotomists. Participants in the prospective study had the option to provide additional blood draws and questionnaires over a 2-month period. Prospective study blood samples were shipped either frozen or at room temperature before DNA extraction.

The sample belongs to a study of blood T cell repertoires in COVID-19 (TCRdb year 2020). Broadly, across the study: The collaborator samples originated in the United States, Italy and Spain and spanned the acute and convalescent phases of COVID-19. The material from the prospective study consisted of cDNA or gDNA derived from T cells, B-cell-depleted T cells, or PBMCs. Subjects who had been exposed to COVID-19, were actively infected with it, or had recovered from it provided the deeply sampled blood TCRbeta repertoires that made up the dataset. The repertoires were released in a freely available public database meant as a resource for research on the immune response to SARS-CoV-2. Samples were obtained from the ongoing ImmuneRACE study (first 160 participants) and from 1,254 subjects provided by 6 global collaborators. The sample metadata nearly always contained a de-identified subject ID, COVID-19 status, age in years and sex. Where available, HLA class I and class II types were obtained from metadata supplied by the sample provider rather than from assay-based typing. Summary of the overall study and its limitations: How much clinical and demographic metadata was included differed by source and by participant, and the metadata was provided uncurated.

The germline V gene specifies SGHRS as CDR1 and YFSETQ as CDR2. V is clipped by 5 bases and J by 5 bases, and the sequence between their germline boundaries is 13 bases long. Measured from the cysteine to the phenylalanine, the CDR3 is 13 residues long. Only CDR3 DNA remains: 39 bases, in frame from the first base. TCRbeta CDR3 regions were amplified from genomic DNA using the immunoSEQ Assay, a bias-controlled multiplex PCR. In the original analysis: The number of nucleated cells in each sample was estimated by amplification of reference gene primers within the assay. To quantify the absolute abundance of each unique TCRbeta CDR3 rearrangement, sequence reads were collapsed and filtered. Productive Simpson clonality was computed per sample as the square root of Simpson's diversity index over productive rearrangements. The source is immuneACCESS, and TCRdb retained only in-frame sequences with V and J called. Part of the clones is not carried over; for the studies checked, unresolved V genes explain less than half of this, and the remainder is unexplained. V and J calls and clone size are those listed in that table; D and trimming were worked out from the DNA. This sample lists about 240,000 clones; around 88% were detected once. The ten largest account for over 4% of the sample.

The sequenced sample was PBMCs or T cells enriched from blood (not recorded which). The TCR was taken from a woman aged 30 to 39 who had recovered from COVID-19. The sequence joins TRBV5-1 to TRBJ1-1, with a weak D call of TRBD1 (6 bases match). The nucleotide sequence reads TGCGCCAGCAGTTTTCTTCAGGGGACTGAAGCTTTCTTT. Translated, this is CASSFLQGTEAFF.